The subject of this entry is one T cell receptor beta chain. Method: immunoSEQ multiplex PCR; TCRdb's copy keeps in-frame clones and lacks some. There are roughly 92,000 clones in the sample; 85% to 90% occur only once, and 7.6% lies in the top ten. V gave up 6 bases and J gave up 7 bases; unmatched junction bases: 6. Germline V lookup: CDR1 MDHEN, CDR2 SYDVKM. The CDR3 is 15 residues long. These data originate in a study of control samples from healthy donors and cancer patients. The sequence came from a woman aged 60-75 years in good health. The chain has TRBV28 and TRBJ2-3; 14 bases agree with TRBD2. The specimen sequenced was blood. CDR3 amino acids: CASRMTSGRAYTQYF. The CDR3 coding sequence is TGTGCCAGCAGGATGACTAGCGGGAGGGCATATACGCAGTATTTT.